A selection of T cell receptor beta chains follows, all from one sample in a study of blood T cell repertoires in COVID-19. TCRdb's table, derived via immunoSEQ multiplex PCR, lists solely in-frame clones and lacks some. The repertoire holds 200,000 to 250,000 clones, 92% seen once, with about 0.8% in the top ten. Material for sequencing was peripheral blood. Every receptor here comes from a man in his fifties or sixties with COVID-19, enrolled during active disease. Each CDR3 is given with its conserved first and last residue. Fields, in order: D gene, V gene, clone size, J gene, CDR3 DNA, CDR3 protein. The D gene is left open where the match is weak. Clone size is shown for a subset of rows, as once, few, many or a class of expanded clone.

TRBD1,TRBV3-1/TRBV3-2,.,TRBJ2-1,TGTGCCAGCAGCCTAATGACAGGGGATAGTCTTGAGCAGTTCTTC,CASSLMTGDSLEQFF
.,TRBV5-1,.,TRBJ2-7,TGCGCCAGCAGCTTGGCCTGGGGGCCCTACGAGCAGTACTTC,CASSLAWGPYEQYF
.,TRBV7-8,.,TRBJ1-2,TGTGCCAGCAGCTTCACAGAATGGGATGGCTACACCTTC,CASSFTEWDGYTF
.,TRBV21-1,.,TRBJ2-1,TGTGCCAGCAGCACTCTAGATGAGCAGTTCTTC,CASSTLDEQFF
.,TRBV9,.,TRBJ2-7,TGTGCCAGCAGCGTAGGGGCGGGCTACGAGCAGTACTTC,CASSVGAGYEQYF
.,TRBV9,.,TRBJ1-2,TGTGCCAGCAGCCCCAGCGGGACACTTAACTATGGCTACACCTTC,CASSPSGTLNYGYTF
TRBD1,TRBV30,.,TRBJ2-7,TGTGCCTGGAGCAAGGGACAGGACGATTACGAGCAGTACTTC,CAWSKGQDDYEQYF
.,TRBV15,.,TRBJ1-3,TGTGCCACCAGGTTCGACAAAAGTGGAAACACCATATATTTT,CATRFDKSGNTIYF
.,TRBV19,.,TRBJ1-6,TGTGCCAGTAGTATGGAGAGCCTGGAAAATTCACCCCTCCACTTT,CASSMESLENSPLHF
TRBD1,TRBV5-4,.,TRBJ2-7,TGTGCCAGCAGTCTTAGACAGGGCGAGCAGTACTTC,CASSLRQGEQYF
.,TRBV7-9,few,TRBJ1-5,TGTGCCAGCAGCCGCGGAGAAGGCAGTAGGATCAATCAGCCCCAGCATTTT,CASSRGEGSRINQPQHF
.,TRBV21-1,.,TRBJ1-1,TGTGCCAGCAGGGGCACCCTTGCCAGAGTAACAGCTTTCTTT,CASRGTLARVTAFF
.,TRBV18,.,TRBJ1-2,TGTGCCAGCTCACCCCCAACGGTCAACTATGGCTACACCTTC,CASSPPTVNYGYTF
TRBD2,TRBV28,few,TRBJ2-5,TGTGCCAGCAGTACAAAACTAGCGGGGCTACAAGAGACCCAGTACTTC,CASSTKLAGLQETQYF
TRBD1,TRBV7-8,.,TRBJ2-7,TGTGCCAGCAGCTTAGGATTAGGGACAGCCGATTACGAGCAGTACTTC,CASSLGLGTADYEQYF
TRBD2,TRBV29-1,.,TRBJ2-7,TGCAGCGTTGCTTCGCCAGGGAGGGAACTTTACGAGCAGTACTTC,CSVASPGRELYEQYF
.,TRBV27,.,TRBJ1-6,TGTGCCAGCAGTTCCAGGGGAGGGAATTCACCCCTCCACTTT,CASSSRGGNSPLHF
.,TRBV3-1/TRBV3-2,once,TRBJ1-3,TGTGCCAGCAGCCAAGAACCACTGCTCTCTGGAAACACCATATATTTT,CASSQEPLLSGNTIYF
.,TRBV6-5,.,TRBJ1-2,TGTGCCAGCAGTCCCGATATTGGGAGCCTCTATGGCTACACCTTC,CASSPDIGSLYGYTF
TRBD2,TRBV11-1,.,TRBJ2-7,TGTGCCAGCAGCCGCATAGCGGGTCAAACCTACGAGCAGTACTTC,CASSRIAGQTYEQYF
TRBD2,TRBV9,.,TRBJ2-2,TGTGCCAGCAGCGTTTGGGGCCGGGGGGGCCTCACCGGGGAGCTGTTTTTT,CASSVWGRGGLTGELFF
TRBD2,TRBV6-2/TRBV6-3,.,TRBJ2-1,TGTGCCAGCAGTTACGCACTAGCGGGGGGCTCGAGCTCCTACAATGAGCAGTTCTTC,CASSYALAGGSSSYNEQFF
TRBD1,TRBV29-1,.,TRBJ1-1,TGCAGCGTTGATCGCGGACAGGGGAGGACTGAAGCTTTCTTT,CSVDRGQGRTEAFF
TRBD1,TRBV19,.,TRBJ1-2,TGTGCCAGTAGCCCTCGACAGGGGGCTCCTAACTATGGCTACACCTTC,CASSPRQGAPNYGYTF
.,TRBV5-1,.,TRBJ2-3,TGCGCCAGCAGCTCGGGCGCGGGGGCAGACACAGATACGCAGTATTTT,CASSSGAGADTDTQYF
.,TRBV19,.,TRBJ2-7,TGTGCCAGTAGTCCAGGGATAATCTACGAGCAGTACTTC,CASSPGIIYEQYF
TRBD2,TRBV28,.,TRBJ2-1,TGTGCCAGCAGTCAACTAGCGGGCGGCTCCTACAATGAGCAGTTCTTC,CASSQLAGGSYNEQFF
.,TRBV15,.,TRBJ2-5,TGTGCCACCAGCAGAGGGCACGAGACCCAGTACTTC,CATSRGHETQYF
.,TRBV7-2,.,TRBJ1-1,TGTGCCAGCAGCCCCCGGGACATGGCTTTTGAAGCTTTCTTT,CASSPRDMAFEAFF
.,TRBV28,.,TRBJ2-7,TGTGCCAGCAGTCCCAACGAGGAGGCAGGCCTGGACGAGCAGTACTTC,CASSPNEEAGLDEQYF
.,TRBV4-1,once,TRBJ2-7,TGCGCCAGCAGCCAGGAGGGAGGTCAGGGTGGGTACGAGCAGTACTTC,CASSQEGGQGGYEQYF
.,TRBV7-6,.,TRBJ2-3,TGTGCCAGCAGCCCCCGAGATACGCAGTATTTT,CASSPRDTQYF
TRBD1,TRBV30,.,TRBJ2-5,TGTGCCTGGAGGACAGGGGCCACCCAGTACTTC,CAWRTGATQYF
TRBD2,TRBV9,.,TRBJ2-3,TGTGCCAGCAGCTTCACAGACCGGGGGGGCCCCCCAGATACGCAGTATTTT,CASSFTDRGGPPDTQYF
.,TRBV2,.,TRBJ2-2,TGTGCCAGCAGTCCCCAGGTGGGCAACACCGGGGAGCTGTTTTTT,CASSPQVGNTGELFF
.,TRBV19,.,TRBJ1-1,TGTGCCAGTAGTATACAGGTTACGGCTGAAGCTTTCTTT,CASSIQVTAEAFF
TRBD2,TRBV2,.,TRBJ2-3,TGTGCCAGCCGGGGGGTCGACACAGATACGCAGTATTTT,CASRGVDTDTQYF
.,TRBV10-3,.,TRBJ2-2,TGTGCCATCAGTGAGACTCCCTACACCGGGGAGCTGTTTTTT,CAISETPYTGELFF
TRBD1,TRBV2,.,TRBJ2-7,TGTGCCAGCAGAAAGGGACGACAGGGGCGATGGAACGAGCAGTACTTC,CASRKGRQGRWNEQYF
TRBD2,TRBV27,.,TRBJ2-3,TGTGCCAGCAGTTTTCTTGCGGGAGCGAGCACAGATACGCAGTATTTT,CASSFLAGASTDTQYF
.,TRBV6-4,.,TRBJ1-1,TGTGCCAGCAGCCCCGGACAGCTAAACACTGAAGCTTTCTTT,CASSPGQLNTEAFF